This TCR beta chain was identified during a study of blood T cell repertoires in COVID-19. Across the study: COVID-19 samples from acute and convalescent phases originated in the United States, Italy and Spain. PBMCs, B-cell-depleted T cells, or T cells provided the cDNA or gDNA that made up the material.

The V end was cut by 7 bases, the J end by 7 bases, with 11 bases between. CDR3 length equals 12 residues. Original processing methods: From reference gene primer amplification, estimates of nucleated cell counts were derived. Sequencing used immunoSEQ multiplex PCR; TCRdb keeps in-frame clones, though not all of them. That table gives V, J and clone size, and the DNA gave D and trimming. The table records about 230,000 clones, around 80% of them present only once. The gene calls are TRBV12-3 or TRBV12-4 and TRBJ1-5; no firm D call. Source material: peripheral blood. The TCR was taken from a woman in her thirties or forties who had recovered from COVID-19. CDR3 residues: CASNRGNQPQHF. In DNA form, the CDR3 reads TGTGCCAGCAATCGGGGAAACCAGCCCCAGCATTTT.